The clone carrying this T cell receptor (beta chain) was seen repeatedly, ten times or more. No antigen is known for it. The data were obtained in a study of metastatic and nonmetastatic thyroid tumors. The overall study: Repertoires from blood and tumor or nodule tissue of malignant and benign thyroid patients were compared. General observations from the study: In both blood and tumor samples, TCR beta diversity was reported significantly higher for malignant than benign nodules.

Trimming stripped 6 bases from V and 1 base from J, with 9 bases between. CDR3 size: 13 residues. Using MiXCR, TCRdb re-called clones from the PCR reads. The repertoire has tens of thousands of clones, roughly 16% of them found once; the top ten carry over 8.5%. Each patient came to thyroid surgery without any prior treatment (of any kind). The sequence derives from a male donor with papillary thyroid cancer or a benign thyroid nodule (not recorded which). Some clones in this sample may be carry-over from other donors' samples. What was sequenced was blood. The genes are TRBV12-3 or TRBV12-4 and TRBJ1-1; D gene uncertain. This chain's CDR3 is CASSYPGNTEAFF. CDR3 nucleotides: TGTGCCAGCAGCTATCCAGGGAACACTGAAGCTTTCTTT.